This T cell receptor (beta chain) comes out of a study of shared clonotypes between healthy human individuals (dated by TCRdb to the early 2020s). For the wider study: A few men and two women, aged 18 to 49 years, made up the cohort. For each donor, CD4 naive and CD4 memory were each given three plates, CD8 naive was given two plates, and CD8 memory was given one plate. To estimate repertoire size and how much clonotypes are shared between individuals, the study performed deep sequencing of blood TCR repertoires from a few healthy adults. Libraries were prepared and TCR repertoires were sequenced by different laboratories using diverse techniques, in order to increase sequencing depth and limit assay-specific biases. Each donor's leukapheresis produced roughly between roughly 0.94 and 9.5 billion PBMCs. Study-wide findings and limitations: Pairwise subsampling led to the expectation that sequencing depth would affect the degree of clonotype sharing among donors. Estimated clonotype richness was generally larger for naive than for memory subsets. Compared with non-shared clonotypes, clonotypes shared by all four sorted-subset donors had higher generation probabilities. Because the study included a small number of donors, the genetic and exposure-history diversity represented was limited. Sampling was restricted to blood, and TCR repertoires in tissues likely differ from the TCR repertoires found in blood. Even with the large sequencing depth, rarefaction of the sorted-subset datasets indicated that sequencing was incomplete. Around 5.4% of naive CD4, around 4% of naive CD8, about 2.4% of memory CD4, and around 0.4% of memory CD8 clonotypes were shared across a few donors.

The CDR3 starts with the cysteine, ends with the phenylalanine, and has 20 residues. The kept DNA is CDR3 alone, 60 bases in frame from the first base. Based on the germline V gene, the CDR1 and CDR2 sequences are MNHNS and SASEGT. V lost 2 bases and J lost 0 bases, and the count of bases not matched to a germline gene is 10. Using the deep immunoSEQ assay, TCR CDR3 regions were amplified from genomic DNA by multiplex PCR. Extracted genomic DNA from each cell subset was spread evenly across all wells of several immunoSEQ 96-well plates, with each plate serving as a replicate. Each replicate PCR for sorted subsets received roughly 0.2 ug genomic DNA, equal to roughly 33,000 T cell genomes. The purified libraries were quantified using a Qubit 3.0 fluorometer, sized with a Bioanalyzer 2100, and then quantified again using the KAPA Library Quantification kit. A separate single-read 150-cycle Illumina NextSeq 550 flow cell was used to sequence each immunoSEQ 96-well plate. On the authors' methods: Because the immunoSEQ output included only junctional sequences and no quality scores, the filtering could not be the same as the filtering used for full-length reads. Sequences were annotated with PyIR, a Python wrapper for IgBLAST v1.9, using IMGT germline references to assign V/J genes and CDR3. Reads were filtered out if the reads had weak V/J assignments (E-value above 1e-6), no CDR3, stop codons, out-of-frame junctions, or ambiguous translated residues. V3J clonotypes were defined as sequences sharing the same inferred V gene, J gene, and CDR3 amino acid sequence. To compute the percentage overlap between repertoires, the number of shared unique clonotypes was divided by the size of the smaller repertoire. Richness of each repertoire was evaluated using RTK rarefaction, the Chao1 estimator, and Recon v2.1 estimates of unobserved clonotypes. Generation probabilities were computed with OLGA for all TCRbeta clonotypes obtained by the gDNA method from a handful of donors. This is the immuneACCESS table as TCRdb keeps it, with only in-frame sequences that have V and J called. A part of the clones is gone; compared with another copy, unresolved V genes explain less than half, and the rest is unexplained. V and J calls and clone size are given by that table; D and trimming were obtained from the DNA. Present in this sample are over a million clones, approximately 80% of which were seen just once. The ten most abundant clones make up approximately 0.52% of the sample.

The donors were healthy, HIV-negative adults with no recently reported acute infections or vaccinations. Every donor was a Caucasian adult living in Nashville, Tennessee, USA. CD4+ T cells were enriched through magnetic negative selection, after which naive cells were positively selected on CD45RA and the remaining negative fraction served as the memory subset. Blood was collected by leukapheresis, and PBMCs were isolated by Ficoll-Histopaque density gradient centrifugation and then cryopreserved in liquid nitrogen vapor phase. Analytical flow cytometry was used to check the purity and quantity of each magnetically sorted T cell population. Genomic DNA was isolated from every sorted fraction and measured by UV absorbance on a Nanodrop 2000c. This clone is a singleton in its sample. No cognate antigen has been identified for it. No per-base quality is available; no much larger clone lies one base away.

The sequence is built from TRBV6-1 and TRBJ2-2; a stretch of 12 junction bases matches TRBD2. This clonotype originated in a man aged 18 to 30 in good health. Some clones in this sample may be carry-over from other donors' samples. The specimen was memory CD4+ T cells from PBMCs. The cell subset or site label corresponds to: CD45RA-negative fraction. The CDR3 region: CASSERPTSGRTTNTGELFF. The base sequence is TGTGCCAGCAGTGAACGCCCCACTAGCGGGAGGACAACGAACACCGGGGAGCTGTTTTTT.